The next 18 T cell receptor beta chains were all read from a single sample in a study of control samples from healthy donors and cancer patients. TCRdb's table, derived via immunoSEQ multiplex PCR, lists solely in-frame clones and lacks some. The table lists under 20,000 clones, approximately 81% of them singletons. The specimen was PBMCs. All receptors come from a woman in her 70s with lung cancer.

CDR3: CASSPNTVEVHEQFF. CDR3 coding DNA: TGTGCCAGCAGCCCTAATACCGTGGAGGTCCATGAGCAGTTCTTC. The J gene is TRBJ2-1, the V gene TRBV7-2; possibly TRBD2 for D (5 bases). Trimming pared 5 bases from V and 8 bases from J, leaving 19 bases between. The CDR3 loop spans 15 amino acids. From germline, CDR1 is SGHTA and CDR2 FQGNSA.

The rearrangement links TRBV9 to TRBJ2-3, with a tentative D call TRBD1 (5 bases). Germline CDR1 and CDR2: SGDLS and YYNGEE. The CDR3 has 18 residues. V was shortened by 3 bases and J by 8 bases, with 28 bases between the two germline ends. The CDR3 DNA follows: TGTGCCAGCAGCGCCACCACCCGGGCTAGACAAAATAGGGGTACGCAGTATTTT. It is translated as CASSATTRARQNRGTQYF.

This chain links TRBV12-3 or TRBV12-4 with TRBJ2-1, with D unclear. Between the trimmed V and J ends, which lost 3 bases and 9 bases, there was a span of 9 bases. The CDR3 has 12 amino acids. CDR3 amino acids: CASSFRLIEQFF. CDR3 DNA: TGTGCCAGCAGTTTTAGGCTAATTGAGCAGTTCTTC.

The chain recombines TRBV7-2 with TRBJ2-7; 9 nucleotides agree with TRBD2. The CDR3 spans 16 residues. CDR1 is SGHTA, CDR2 FQGNSA, per germline. V trimming: 5 bases; J trimming: 7 bases; junction bases outside the gene matches: 15. CDR3 loop: CASSPLAGIPVSEQYF. For the CDR3, the DNA is TGTGCCAGCAGCCCCCTAGCGGGAATCCCTGTGAGTGAGCAGTACTTC. The variable domain in full, with the rest retrieved from reference TRBV7-2 and TRBJ2-7, is GAGVSQSPSNKVTEKGKDVELRCDPISGHTALYWYRQSLGQGLEFLIYFQGNSAPDKSGLPSDRFSAERTGGSVSTLTIQRTQQEDSAVYLCASSPLAGIPVSEQYFGPGTRLTVT.

As concerns this clone: The sample holds other DNA sequences that translate to the same CDR3. The V call is TRBV4-3, the J call TRBJ2-5, with D maybe TRBD2 (5 bases). CDR3 length equals 13 residues. Germline V lookup: CDR1 LGHNA, CDR2 YSLEER. Trimming left V 0 bases short and J 5 bases short, with 7 bases between. CDR3 loop: CASSQDRRETQYF. CDR3 nucleotides: TGCGCCAGCAGCCAAGACAGGAGGGAGACCCAGTACTTC.

J is TRBJ2-7 and V is TRBV2; D is ambiguous. The CDR3 sequence is 11 residues long. The V end lost 5 bases, the J end lost 3 bases, and 5 bases lay between the germline ends. Germline lookup yields CDR1 SNHLY and CDR2 FYNNEI. CDR3 amino acids: CASSQVYEQYF. The CDR3 coding sequence is TGTGCCAGCAGTCAAGTCTACGAGCAGTACTTC.

CDR3 nucleotide sequence: TGTGCCAGCTCATCAGGGGTTAGCGGGAGCTACAATGAGCAGTTCTTC. Encoded protein: CASSSGVSGSYNEQFF. The J gene is TRBJ2-1, the V gene TRBV18; TRBD2 aligns across 9 bases. The germline V gene has CDR1 KGHSH and CDR2 LQKENI. With 5 bases clipped from V and 3 bases from J, the junction kept 8 bases outside the gene matches. The CDR3 totals 16 residues.

Only a few counts were recorded for this clone. The sample holds other DNA sequences that translate to the same CDR3. V and J are TRBV5-8 and TRBJ1-2; D gene ambiguous. The CDR3 has 14 amino acids. V lost 4 bases and J 5 bases, leaving 15 bases between the germline ends. Germline assignment: CDR1 SGHTS and CDR2 YDEGEE. CDR3 in DNA: TGTGCCAGCAGCCTCCGGGCCAGCGATTATGGCTACACCTTC. It encodes CASSLRASDYGYTF.

The count of this clone is one. V and J are TRBV6-2 or TRBV6-3 and TRBJ2-5, with 9 bases matching TRBD1. The CDR3 spans 13 residues. The germline V gene encodes CDR1 MNHEY and CDR2 SVGEGT. V gave up 2 bases and J gave up 6 bases; unmatched junction bases: 1. CDR3 protein: CASSYGQGQTQYF. The DNA of the CDR3 is TGTGCCAGCAGTTACGGACAGGGGCAGACCCAGTACTTC.

This clone occurred a few times. V gene TRBV15 combines with J gene TRBJ1-1, with D maybe TRBD1 (5 bases). Germline-derived CDR1 and CDR2 are LNHNV and YYDKDF (reference sequence). The V and J ends lost 3 bases and 0 bases respectively, with 5 bases between them. The CDR3 spans 13 residues. The CDR3 loop reads CATSRGVNTEAFF. CDR3 bases: TGTGCCACCAGCAGGGGGGTGAACACTGAAGCTTTCTTT.

V usage is TRBV4-2 and J usage is TRBJ1-3; the D is unclear. CDR1 and CDR2 (germline): LGHNA, YNFKEQ. V lost 4 bases and J lost 4, with 17 bases in between. The CDR3 has 16 amino acids. The CDR3 DNA reads as TGTGCCAGCAGCCTTAGTAGGGCCCTACGAGGAAACACCATATATTTT. Translated, it gives CASSLSRALRGNTIYF.

The chain links TRBV7-2 to TRBJ2-1; D unresolved. Germline V gives CDR1 SGHTA, CDR2 FQGNSA. The ends were cut back, 0 bases at V and 4 bases at J, with 7 bases in the middle. This CDR3 comprises 14 residues. The CDR3 spells CASSLAPGYNEQFF. The CDR3 bases are TGTGCCAGCAGCTTAGCGCCGGGTTACAATGAGCAGTTCTTC. Together with reference TRBV7-2 and TRBJ2-1, the CDR3 gives the full variable domain: GAGVSQSPSNKVTEKGKDVELRCDPISGHTALYWYRQSLGQGLEFLIYFQGNSAPDKSGLPSDRFSAERTGGSVSTLTIQRTQQEDSAVYLCASSLAPGYNEQFFGPGTRLTVL.

The chain has TRBV5-5 and TRBJ1-3; D gene unclear. CDR3 length equals 16 residues. The germline gives CDR1 SGHKS, CDR2 YYEKEE (reference sequence). V was shortened by 1 base and J by 0 bases, with 11 bases between the two germline ends. The CDR3 protein is CASSLRGRSSGNTIYF. In nucleotides, the CDR3 is TGTGCCAGCAGCTTGCGCGGAAGGAGCTCTGGAAACACCATATATTTT. The full variable domain, rest sourced from reference TRBV5-5 and TRBJ1-3, is DAGVTQSPTHLIKTRGQQVTLRCSPISGHKSVSWYQQVLGQGPQFIFQYYEKEERGRGNFPDRFSARQFPNYSSELNVNALLLGDSALYLCASSLRGRSSGNTIYFGEGSWLTVV.

The chain combines TRBV12-3 or TRBV12-4 with TRBJ2-3; D uncertain. There are 13 residues in the CDR3. Trimming shortened V by 3 bases and J by 6 bases, and 10 bases separated the two germline ends. CDR3: CASSFLLGDTQYF. The CDR3 bases are TGTGCCAGCAGTTTCCTGTTAGGGGATACGCAGTATTTT.

V gene TRBV6-6 combines with J gene TRBJ1-4; 11 bases agree with TRBD1. This CDR3 spans 15 amino acids. Germline-derived CDR1 and CDR2 are MNHNY and SVGAGI (reference sequence). Germline trimming cut 6 bases from V and 0 bases from J; bases unmatched to any gene: 0. CDR3 sequence (DNA): TGTGCCAGCAGGGACAGGGGGCCAACTAATGAAAAACTGTTTTTT. Encoded protein: CASRDRGPTNEKLFF.

The chain couples TRBV7-9 to TRBJ2-2; no definite D call. The CDR3 has 15 residues. In germline, CDR1 is SEHNR, CDR2 FQNEAQ (reference sequence). Deletions cut 2 bases from V and 4 bases from J, with 11 bases between. Here the CDR3 reads CASSLMAPGTGELFF. The CDR3 region has the DNA TGTGCCAGCAGCTTAATGGCCCCCGGCACCGGGGAGCTGTTTTTT.

The chain uses TRBV18 and TRBJ1-1; tentatively, D is TRBD1 (6 bases). Trimming stripped 8 bases from V and 3 bases from J, with 19 bases between. CDR1 is KGHSH, CDR2 LQKENI, per germline. This CDR3 region has 15 residues. CDR3 residues: CASRGLGGADTEAFF. CDR3 nucleotide sequence: TGTGCCAGCCGTGGGTTGGGGGGCGCAGACACTGAAGCTTTCTTT.

V gene TRBV28 combines with J gene TRBJ1-3, with D perhaps matching TRBD1 (5 bases). Germline values: CDR1 MDHEN, CDR2 SYDVKM. This CDR3 spans 14 amino acids. V lost 3 bases, J lost 1 base, and 7 bases lay in between. CDR3 DNA sequence: TGTGCCAGCAGTTTGGCAGGGTCTGGAAACACCATATATTTT. As protein: CASSLAGSGNTIYF.